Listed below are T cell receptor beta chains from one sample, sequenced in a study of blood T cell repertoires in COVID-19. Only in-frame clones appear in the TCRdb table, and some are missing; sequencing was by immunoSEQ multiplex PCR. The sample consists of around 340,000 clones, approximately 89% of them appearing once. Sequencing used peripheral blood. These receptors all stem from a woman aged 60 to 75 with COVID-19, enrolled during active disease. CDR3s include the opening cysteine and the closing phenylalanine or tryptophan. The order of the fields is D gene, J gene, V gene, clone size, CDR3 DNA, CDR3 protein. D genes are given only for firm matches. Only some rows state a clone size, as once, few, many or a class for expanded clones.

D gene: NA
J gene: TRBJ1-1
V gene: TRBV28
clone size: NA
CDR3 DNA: TGTGCCAGCAGTTTAACGGTCATGAACACTGAAGCTTTCTTT
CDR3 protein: CASSLTVMNTEAFF

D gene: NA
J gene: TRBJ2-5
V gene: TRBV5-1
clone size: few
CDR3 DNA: TGCGCCAGCAGCTTGAGGCGGGAGACCCAGTACTTC
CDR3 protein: CASSLRRETQYF

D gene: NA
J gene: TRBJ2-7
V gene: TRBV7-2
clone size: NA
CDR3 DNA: TGTGCCAGCAGCGCCTGGCCGGGAGCCTACGAGCAGTACTTC
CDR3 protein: CASSAWPGAYEQYF

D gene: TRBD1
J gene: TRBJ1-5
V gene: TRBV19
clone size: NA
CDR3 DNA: TGTGCCAGTAGCGACAGGGAGCCCCAGCATTTT
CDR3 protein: CASSDREPQHF

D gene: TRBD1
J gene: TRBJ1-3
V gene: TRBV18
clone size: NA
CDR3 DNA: TGTGCCAGCTCATCAAGACAGGGGGCAGAGGGGGTCTCTGGAAACACCATATATTTT
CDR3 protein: CASSSRQGAEGVSGNTIYF

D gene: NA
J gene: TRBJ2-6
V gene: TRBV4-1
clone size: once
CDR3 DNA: TGCGCCAGCAGCGAGAACCTTATACAGGGTTTGCCTTTTGGGGCCAACGTCCTGACTTTC
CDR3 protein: CASSENLIQGLPFGANVLTF

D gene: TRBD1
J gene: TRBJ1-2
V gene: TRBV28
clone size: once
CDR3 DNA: TGTGCCAGCAGTGCACAGGGGTGGAACTATGGCTACACCTTC
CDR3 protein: CASSAQGWNYGYTF

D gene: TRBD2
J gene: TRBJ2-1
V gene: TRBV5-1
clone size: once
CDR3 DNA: TGCGCCAGCAGCTTGGCCCCTAGCGGGGGGGTCTACAATGAGCAGTTCTTC
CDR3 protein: CASSLAPSGGVYNEQFF

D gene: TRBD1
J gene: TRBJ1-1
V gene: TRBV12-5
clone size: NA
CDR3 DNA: TGTGCTAGTGGTTTTGCCGGGACAGGGGGCTTTTGGACTGAAGCTTTCTTT
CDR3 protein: CASGFAGTGGFWTEAFF

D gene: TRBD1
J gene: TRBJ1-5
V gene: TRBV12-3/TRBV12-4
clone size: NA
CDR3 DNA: TGTGCCAGCACTCGACAGGGGTATCAGCCCCAGCATTTT
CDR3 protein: CASTRQGYQPQHF

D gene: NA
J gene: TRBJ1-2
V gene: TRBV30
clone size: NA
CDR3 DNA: TGTGCCTGGAGTCGACAAGAGCCTAACTATGGCTACACCTTC
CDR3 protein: CAWSRQEPNYGYTF

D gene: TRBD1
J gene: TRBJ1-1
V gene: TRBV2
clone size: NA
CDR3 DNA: TGTGCCAGCACCCTGACAGGGCCGAACACTGAAGCTTTCTTT
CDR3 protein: CASTLTGPNTEAFF

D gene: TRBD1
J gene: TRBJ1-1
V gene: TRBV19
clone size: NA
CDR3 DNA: TGTGCCAGTAGGGGTACCGGGACAGGGAACACTGAAGCTTTCTTT
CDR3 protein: CASRGTGTGNTEAFF

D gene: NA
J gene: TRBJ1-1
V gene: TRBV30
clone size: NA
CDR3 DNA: TGTGCCTGGAGTAGCGAGGCGTCGGCTTTCTTT
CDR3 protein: CAWSSEASAFF

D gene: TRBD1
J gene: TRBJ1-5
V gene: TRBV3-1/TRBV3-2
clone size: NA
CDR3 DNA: TGTGCCAGCAGCCCTACGACAGGGGTAAATCAGCCCCAGCATTTT
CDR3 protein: CASSPTTGVNQPQHF

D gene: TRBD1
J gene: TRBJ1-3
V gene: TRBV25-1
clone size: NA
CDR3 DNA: TGTGCCAGCAGTGACCCGACAGGGAGTGACACCATATATTTT
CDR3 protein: CASSDPTGSDTIYF

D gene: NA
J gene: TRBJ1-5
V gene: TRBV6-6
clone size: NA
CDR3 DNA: TGTGCCAGCAGGTTGGAGGACAGTCCTTTATCCCAGCATTTT
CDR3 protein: CASRLEDSPLSQHF

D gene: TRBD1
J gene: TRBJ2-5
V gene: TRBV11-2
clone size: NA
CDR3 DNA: TGTGCCAGCAGCACCAGACAGGGGGGGGAGACCCAGTACTTC
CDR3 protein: CASSTRQGGETQYF

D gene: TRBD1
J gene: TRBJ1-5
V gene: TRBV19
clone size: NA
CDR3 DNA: TGTGCCAGTACCCCGACAGGGATCGACAATCAGCCCCAGCATTTT
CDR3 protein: CASTPTGIDNQPQHF

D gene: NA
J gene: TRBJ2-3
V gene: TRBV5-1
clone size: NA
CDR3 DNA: TGCGCCAGCAGCTTGGTAGGGGAAGATACGCAGTATTTT
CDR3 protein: CASSLVGEDTQYF

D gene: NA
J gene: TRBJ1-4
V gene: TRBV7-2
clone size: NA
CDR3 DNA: TGTGCCAGCAGCTTAGGCGGACAGTGGAATGAAAAACTGTTTTTT
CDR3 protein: CASSLGGQWNEKLFF

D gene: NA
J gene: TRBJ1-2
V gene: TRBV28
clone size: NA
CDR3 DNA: TGTGCCAGCAGTCTTCGCTGGGGAGGAGGCTACACCTTC
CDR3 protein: CASSLRWGGGYTF

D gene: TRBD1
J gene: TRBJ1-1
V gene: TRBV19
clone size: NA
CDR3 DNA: TGTGCCAGTAGTAATACCCGACAGGGCCGAAACATGAACACTGAAGCTTTCTTT
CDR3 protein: CASSNTRQGRNMNTEAFF

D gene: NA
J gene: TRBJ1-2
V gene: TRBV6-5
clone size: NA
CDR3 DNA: TGTGCCAGCAGCTCACCCGGACTGTCAGCTTATGGCTACACCTTC
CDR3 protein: CASSSPGLSAYGYTF

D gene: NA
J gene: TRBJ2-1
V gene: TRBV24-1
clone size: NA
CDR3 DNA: TGTGCCACCAGTTGGAGCGGGTCCACCTACAATGAGCAGTTCTTC
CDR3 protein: CATSWSGSTYNEQFF

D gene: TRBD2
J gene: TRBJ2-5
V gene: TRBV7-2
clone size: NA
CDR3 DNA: TGTGCCAGCAGCGTTGATGCGGGGGGGCCAGAGACCCAGTACTTC
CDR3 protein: CASSVDAGGPETQYF

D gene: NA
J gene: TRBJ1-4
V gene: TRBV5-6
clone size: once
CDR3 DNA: TGTGCCAGCAGCTTCGCCAGGGGTACTGAAAAACTGTTTTTT
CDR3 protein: CASSFARGTEKLFF

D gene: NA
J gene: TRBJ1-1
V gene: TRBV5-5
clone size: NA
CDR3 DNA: TGTGCCAGCAGCTTGATAGCGGGAAACACTGAAGCTTTCTTT
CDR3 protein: CASSLIAGNTEAFF

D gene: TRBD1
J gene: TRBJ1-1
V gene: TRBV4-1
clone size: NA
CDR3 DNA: TGCGCCAGCAGCCAACTCCGGACAGGTTTGAACACTGAAGCTTTCTTT
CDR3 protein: CASSQLRTGLNTEAFF

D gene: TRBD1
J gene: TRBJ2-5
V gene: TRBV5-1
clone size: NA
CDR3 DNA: TGCGCCAGCAGCTTAACAGGGGGTAGGGAGACCCAGTACTTC
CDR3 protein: CASSLTGGRETQYF

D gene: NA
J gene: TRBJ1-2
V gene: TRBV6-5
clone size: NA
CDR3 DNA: TGTGCCAGCAGCCCCCTTGAAGCCTATGGCTACACCTTC
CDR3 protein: CASSPLEAYGYTF

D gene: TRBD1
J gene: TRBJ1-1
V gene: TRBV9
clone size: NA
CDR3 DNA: TGTGCCAGCAGCGCGACAGGGGGCTTCACTGAAGCTTTCTTT
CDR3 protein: CASSATGGFTEAFF

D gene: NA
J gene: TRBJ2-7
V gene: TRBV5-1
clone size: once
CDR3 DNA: TGCGCCAGCAGCTTGGTTCGGGGGAGCTCCTACGAGCAGTACTTC
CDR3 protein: CASSLVRGSSYEQYF

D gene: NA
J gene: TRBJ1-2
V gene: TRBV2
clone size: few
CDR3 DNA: TGTGCCACCCCCCGGGGGGCGAAGGGCTACACCTTC
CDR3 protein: CATPRGAKGYTF

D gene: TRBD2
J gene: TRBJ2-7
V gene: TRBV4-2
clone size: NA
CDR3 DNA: TGTGCCAGCAGCCAAGGCCGGACTAGCGGGGGGGACGAGCAGTACTTC
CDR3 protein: CASSQGRTSGGDEQYF

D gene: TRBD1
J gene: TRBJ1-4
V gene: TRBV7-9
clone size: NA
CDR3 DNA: TGTGCCAGCAGCTCGAATGGACAGGGGACTGAAAAACTGTTTTTT
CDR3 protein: CASSSNGQGTEKLFF

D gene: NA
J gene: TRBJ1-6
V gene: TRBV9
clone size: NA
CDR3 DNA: TGTGCCAGCAGCGTAGGATCTCTAAGTTATAATTCACCCCTCCACTTT
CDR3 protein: CASSVGSLSYNSPLHF

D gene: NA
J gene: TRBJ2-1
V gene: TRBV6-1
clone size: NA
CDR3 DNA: TGTGCCAGCAGTGGTCCCGGGACACAGAGCTCCTACAATGAGCAGTTCTTC
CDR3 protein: CASSGPGTQSSYNEQFF

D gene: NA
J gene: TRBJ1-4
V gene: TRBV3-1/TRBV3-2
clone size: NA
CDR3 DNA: TGTGCCAGCAGCCAATGGGGCCCCACTAATGAAAAACTGTTTTTT
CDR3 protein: CASSQWGPTNEKLFF

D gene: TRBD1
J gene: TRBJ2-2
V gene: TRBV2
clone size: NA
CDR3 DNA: TGTGCCAGCAGAGGACAGGGGGACGGGGAGCTGTTTTTT
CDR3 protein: CASRGQGDGELFF

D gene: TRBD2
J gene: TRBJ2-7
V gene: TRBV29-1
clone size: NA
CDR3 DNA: TGCAGCGTTGATGGACTAGCGGGGCTGGGGGAGCAGTACTTC
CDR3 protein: CSVDGLAGLGEQYF

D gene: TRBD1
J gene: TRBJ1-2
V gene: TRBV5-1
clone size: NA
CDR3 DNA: TGCGCCAGCAGCTTGGCCCGGACAGGGTACGGCTACACCTTC
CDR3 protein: CASSLARTGYGYTF

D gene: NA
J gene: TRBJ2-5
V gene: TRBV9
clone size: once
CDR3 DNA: TGTGCCAGCAGCGTTGCAGGGCTGGAGACCCAGTACTTC
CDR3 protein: CASSVAGLETQYF

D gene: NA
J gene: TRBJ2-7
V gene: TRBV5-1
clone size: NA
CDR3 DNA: TGCGCCAGCAGCTTGGGCTCAGGCTACTACGAGCAGTACTTC
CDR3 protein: CASSLGSGYYEQYF

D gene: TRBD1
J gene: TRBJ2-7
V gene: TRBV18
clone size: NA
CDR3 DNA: TGTGCCAGCTCACCAGGGACAGATTCCTACGAGCAGTACTTC
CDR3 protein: CASSPGTDSYEQYF

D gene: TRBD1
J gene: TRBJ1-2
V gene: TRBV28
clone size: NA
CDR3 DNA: TGTGCCAGCAGTTTGGACAGGGGGGCTACCGGCGGTGGCTACACCTTC
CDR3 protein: CASSLDRGATGGGYTF

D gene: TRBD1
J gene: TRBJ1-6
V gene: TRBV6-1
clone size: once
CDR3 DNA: TGTGCCAGCAGTGACCTATCGGGACAGCTAGTAGGACCCCTCCACTTT
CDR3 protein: CASSDLSGQLVGPLHF

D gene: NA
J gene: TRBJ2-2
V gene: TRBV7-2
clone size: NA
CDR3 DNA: TGTGCCAGCAGCTTAGGCGGAACGGGGTACACCGGGGAGCTGTTTTTT
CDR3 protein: CASSLGGTGYTGELFF

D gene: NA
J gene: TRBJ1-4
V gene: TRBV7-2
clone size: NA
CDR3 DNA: TGTGCCAGCAGCGTCATAACAGGGATTAATGAAAAACTGTTTTTT
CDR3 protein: CASSVITGINEKLFF

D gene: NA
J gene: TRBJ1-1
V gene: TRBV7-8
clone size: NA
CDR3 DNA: TGTGCCAGCAGTATTCCGAACACTGAAGCTTTCTTT
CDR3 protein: CASSIPNTEAFF

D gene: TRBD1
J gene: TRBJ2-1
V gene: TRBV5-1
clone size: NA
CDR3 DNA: TGCGCCAGCAGCTTTCCCGGGACAGGGATGTACAATGAGCAGTTCTTC
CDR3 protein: CASSFPGTGMYNEQFF

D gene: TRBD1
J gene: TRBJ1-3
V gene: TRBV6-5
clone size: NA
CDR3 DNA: TGTGCCAGCGGAACAGGGGCAAACACCATATATTTT
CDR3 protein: CASGTGANTIYF

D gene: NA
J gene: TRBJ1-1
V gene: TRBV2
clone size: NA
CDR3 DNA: TGTGCCAGCAGTGTCGAGGGCAGAAGTCTAGCTGGAGCTTTCTTT
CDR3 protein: CASSVEGRSLAGAFF

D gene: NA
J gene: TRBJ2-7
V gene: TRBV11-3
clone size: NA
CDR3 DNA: TGTGCCAGCAGCTTAGCCTCAGGCGACGACGAGCAGTACTTC
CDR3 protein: CASSLASGDDEQYF

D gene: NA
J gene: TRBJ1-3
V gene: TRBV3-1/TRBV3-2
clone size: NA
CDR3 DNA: TGTGCCAGCAGCCTTCAAGGACGGGGGAGCTCTGGAAACACCATATATTTT
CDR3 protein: CASSLQGRGSSGNTIYF

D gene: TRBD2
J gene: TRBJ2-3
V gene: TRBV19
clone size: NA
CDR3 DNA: TGTGCCAGTAGTTTCCGGGGGGGTAGCACAGATACGCAGTATTTT
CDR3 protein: CASSFRGGSTDTQYF

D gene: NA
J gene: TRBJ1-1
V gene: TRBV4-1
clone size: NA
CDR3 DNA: TGCGCCAGCAGCCAAGTTGGGGAGGGGACCACTGAAGCTTTCTTT
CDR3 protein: CASSQVGEGTTEAFF

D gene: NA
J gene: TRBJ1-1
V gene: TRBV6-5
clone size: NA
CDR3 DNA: TGTGCCAGCAGTTACGTCGGGAAAGCTTTCTTT
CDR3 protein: CASSYVGKAFF

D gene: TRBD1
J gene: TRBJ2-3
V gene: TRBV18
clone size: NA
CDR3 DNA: TGTGCCAGCACGCAGGGGGCAGGCACAGATACGCAGTATTTT
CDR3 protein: CASTQGAGTDTQYF

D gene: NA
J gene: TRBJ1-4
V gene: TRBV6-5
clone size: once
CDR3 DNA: TGTGCCAGCAGAGTCGAGGGAAAACTGTTTTTT
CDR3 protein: CASRVEGKLFF